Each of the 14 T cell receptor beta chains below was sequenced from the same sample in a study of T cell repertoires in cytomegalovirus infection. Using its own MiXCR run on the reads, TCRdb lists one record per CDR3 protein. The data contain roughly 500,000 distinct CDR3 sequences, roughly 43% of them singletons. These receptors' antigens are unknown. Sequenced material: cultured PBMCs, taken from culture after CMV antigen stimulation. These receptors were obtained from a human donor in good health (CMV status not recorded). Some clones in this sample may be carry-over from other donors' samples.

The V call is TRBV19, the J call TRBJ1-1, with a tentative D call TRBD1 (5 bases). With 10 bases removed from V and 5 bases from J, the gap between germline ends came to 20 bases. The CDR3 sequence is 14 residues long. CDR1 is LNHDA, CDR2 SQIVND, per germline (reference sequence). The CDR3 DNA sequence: TGTGCCACCATTGGGGGAGGCAGAGAGACTGAAGCTTTCTTT. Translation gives CATIGGGRETEAFF.

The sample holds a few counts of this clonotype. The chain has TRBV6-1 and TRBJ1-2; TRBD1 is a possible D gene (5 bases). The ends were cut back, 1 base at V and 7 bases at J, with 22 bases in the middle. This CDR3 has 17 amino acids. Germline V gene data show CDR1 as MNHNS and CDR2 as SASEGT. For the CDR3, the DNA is TGTGCCAGCAGTGAAGAAGTTGGTTCGGGGACGGTCTCTGGCTACACCTTC. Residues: CASSEEVGSGTVSGYTF.

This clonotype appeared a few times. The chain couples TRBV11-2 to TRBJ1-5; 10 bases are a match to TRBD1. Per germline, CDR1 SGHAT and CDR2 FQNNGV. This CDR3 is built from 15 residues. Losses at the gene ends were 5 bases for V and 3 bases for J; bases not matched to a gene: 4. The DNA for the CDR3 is TGTGCCAGCAGCCAAGGGACAGGGGACAATCAGCCCCAGCATTTT. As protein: CASSQGTGDNQPQHF. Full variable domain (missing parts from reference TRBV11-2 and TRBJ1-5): EAGVAQSPRYKIIEKRQSVAFWCNPISGHATLYWYQQILGQGPKLLIQFQNNGVVDDSQLPKDRFSAERLKGVDSTLKIQPAKLEDSAVYLCASSQGTGDNQPQHFGDGTRLSIL.

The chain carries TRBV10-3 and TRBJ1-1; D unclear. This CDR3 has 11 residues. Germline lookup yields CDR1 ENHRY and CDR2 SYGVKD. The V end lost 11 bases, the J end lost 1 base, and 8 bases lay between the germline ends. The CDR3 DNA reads TGTGCCTCACAAGGGAACACTGAAGCTTTCTTT. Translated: CASQGNTEAFF.

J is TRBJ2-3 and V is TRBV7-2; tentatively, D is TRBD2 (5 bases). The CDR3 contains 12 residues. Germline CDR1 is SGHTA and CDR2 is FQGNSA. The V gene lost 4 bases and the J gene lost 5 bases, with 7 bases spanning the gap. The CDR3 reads CASSYGVDTQYF. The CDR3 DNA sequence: TGTGCCAGCAGCTACGGGGTAGATACGCAGTATTTT.

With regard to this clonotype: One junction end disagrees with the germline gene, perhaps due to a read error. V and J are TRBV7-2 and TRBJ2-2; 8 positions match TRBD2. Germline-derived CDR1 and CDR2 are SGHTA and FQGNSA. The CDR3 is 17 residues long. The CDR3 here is CASNLHRGGAGTGELFF. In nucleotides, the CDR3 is TGTGCCAGCAACTTACACCGGGGGGGCGCGGGCACCGGGGAGCTGTTTTTT.

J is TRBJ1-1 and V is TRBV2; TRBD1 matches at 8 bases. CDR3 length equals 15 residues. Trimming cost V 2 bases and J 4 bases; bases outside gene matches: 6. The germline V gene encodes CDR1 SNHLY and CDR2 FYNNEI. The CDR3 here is CASSEYRQGTTEAFF. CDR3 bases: TGTGCCAGCAGTGAATATCGACAGGGGACCACTGAAGCTTTCTTT.

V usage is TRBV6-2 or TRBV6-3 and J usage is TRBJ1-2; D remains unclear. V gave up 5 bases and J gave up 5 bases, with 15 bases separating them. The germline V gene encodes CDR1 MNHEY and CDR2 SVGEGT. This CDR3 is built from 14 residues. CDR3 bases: TGTGCCAGCAGTGAAATCAACAGAGGATATGGCTACACCTTC. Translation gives CASSEINRGYGYTF.

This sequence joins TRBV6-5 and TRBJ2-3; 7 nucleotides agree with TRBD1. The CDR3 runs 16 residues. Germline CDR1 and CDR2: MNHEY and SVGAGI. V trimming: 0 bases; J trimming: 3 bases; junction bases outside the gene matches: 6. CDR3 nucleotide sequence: TGTGCCAGCAGTTACTCGTTGACAGGGAAGACAGATACGCAGTATTTT. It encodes CASSYSLTGKTDTQYF.

The CDR3 region is CAISAHGQIYTDTQYF. The CDR3 nucleotides are TGTGCCATCAGTGCCCACGGACAGATCTACACAGATACGCAGTATTTT. The genes are TRBV10-3 and TRBJ2-3; a possible D gene is TRBD1 (6 bases). V was clipped by 4 bases and J by 2 bases, with 16 bases between them. There are 16 residues in the CDR3. Looked up from germline, CDR1 is ENHRY and CDR2 is SYGVKD.

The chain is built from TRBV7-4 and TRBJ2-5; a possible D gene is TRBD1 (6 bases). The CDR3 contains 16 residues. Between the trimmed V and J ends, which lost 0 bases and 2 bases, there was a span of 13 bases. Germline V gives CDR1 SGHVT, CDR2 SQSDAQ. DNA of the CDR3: TGTGCCAGCAGCTTAGCGCTTGGGGGCTGGCAAGAGACCCAGTACTTC. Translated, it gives CASSLALGGWQETQYF.

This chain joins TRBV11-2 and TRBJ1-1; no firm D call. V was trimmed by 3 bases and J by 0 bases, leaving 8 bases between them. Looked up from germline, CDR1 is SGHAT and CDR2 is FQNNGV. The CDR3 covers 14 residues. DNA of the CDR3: TGTGCCAGCAGCTTGAACAGAGTGAACACTGAAGCTTTCTTT. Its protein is CASSLNRVNTEAFF.

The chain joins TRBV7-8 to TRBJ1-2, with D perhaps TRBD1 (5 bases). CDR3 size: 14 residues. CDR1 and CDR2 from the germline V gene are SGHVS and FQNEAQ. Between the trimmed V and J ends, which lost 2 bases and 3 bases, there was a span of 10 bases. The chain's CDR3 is CASSLSDSYYGYTF. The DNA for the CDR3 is TGTGCCAGCAGCTTAAGCGACAGCTACTATGGCTACACCTTC.

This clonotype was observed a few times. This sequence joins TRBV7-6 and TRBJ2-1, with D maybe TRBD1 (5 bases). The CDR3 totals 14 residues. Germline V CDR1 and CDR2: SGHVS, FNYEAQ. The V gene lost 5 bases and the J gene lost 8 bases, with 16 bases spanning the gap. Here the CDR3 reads CASSPQAPGYEQFF. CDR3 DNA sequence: TGTGCCAGCAGCCCTCAAGCCCCAGGGTATGAGCAGTTCTTC. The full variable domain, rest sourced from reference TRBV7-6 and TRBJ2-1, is GAGVSQSPRYKVTKRGQDVALRCDPISGHVSLYWYRQALGQGPEFLTYFNYEAQQDKSGLPNDRFSAERPEGSISTLTIQRTEQRDSAMYRCASSPQAPGYEQFFGPGTRLTVL.